These 10 T cell receptor beta chains came from one sample sequenced in a study of blood T cell repertoires in COVID-19. Repertoires were generated with immunoSEQ multiplex PCR, while TCRdb's copy carries only in-frame clones and drops some. The sample consists of about 140,000 clones, about 80% of them appearing once. The source material was PBMCs or T cells enriched from blood (not recorded which). These receptors came from a woman aged 50 to 60 who had recovered from COVID-19.

In its sample, this clone was seen once. CDR3 in amino acids: CASRPQAGSTDTQYF. DNA of the CDR3: TGTGCCAGCAGACCCCAAGCGGGAAGCACAGATACGCAGTATTTT. The chain is built from TRBV28 and TRBJ2-3, with 7 nucleotides matching TRBD2. With V trimmed by 6 bases and J by 0 bases, 6 bases remained unmatched. The length of the CDR3 is 15 residues. The V gene's germline CDR1 is MDHEN and CDR2 SYDVKM. The full variable domain, completed using reference TRBV28 and TRBJ2-3, is DVKVTQSSRYLVKRTGEKVFLECVQDMDHENMFWYRQDPGLGLRLIYFSYDVKMKEKGDIPEGYSVSREKKERFSLILESASTNQTSMYLCASRPQAGSTDTQYFGPGTRLTVL.

This clone is a singleton in its sample. V is TRBV30 and J is TRBJ2-7; TRBD1 is a possible D gene (5 bases). Germline CDR1 GTSNPN, CDR2 SVGIG (reference sequence). Between the trimmed V and J ends, which lost 2 bases and 5 bases, there was a span of 10 bases. CDR3 length: 12 residues. This CDR3 is CAWSWQGHEQYF. For the CDR3, the DNA is TGTGCCTGGAGTTGGCAGGGCCACGAGCAGTACTTC. Drawing the rest from reference TRBV30 and TRBJ2-7, the complete variable domain is SQTIHQWPATLVQPVGSPLSLECTVEGTSNPNLYWYRQAAGRGLQLLFYSVGIGQISSEVPQNLSASRPQDRQFILSSKKLLLSDSGFYLCAWSWQGHEQYFGPGTRLTVT.

The genes are TRBV5-4 and TRBJ1-2, with a tentative D call TRBD1 (5 bases). In germline, CDR1 is SGHNT, CDR2 YYREEE (reference sequence). Trimming removed 4 bases from V and 4 bases from J, with 14 bases in between. The CDR3 has 14 residues. CDR3 DNA sequence: TGTGCCAGCAGCCCCCCGGGACTGAGCTATGGCTACACCTTC. Translating it yields CASSPPGLSYGYTF.

This chain links TRBV7-3 with TRBJ1-3, with a weak D call TRBD1 (5 bases). The CDR3 covers 12 residues. The V gene's germline CDR1 is SGHTA and CDR2 FQGTGA. V gave up 5 bases and J gave up 3 bases, with 5 bases separating them. As DNA, the CDR3 is TGTGCCAGCAGCGACAGTGGAAACACCATATATTTT. Translating it yields CASSDSGNTIYF.

The CDR3 protein is CASSPTGTDRAQYF. The CDR3 DNA reads as TGTGCCAGCAGCCCCACAGGGACGGACCGTGCTCAGTACTTC. The rearrangement links TRBV7-3 to TRBJ2-4; tentative D call: TRBD1 (6 bases). Germline CDR1 and CDR2: SGHTA and FQGTGA. The CDR3 is made up of 14 amino acids. Deletions cut 5 bases from V and 12 bases from J, with 20 bases between. The full variable domain, rest sourced from reference TRBV7-3 and TRBJ2-4, is GAGVSQTPSNKVTEKGKYVELRCDPISGHTALYWYRQSLGQGPEFLIYFQGTGAADDSGLPNDRFFAVRPEGSVSTLKIQRTERGDSAVYLCASSPTGTDRAQYFGAGTRLSVL.

The chain has TRBV11-2 and TRBJ2-5; 9 bases agree with TRBD1. CDR3 length equals 15 residues. With V trimmed by 4 bases and J by 5 bases, 8 bases remained unmatched. Germline CDR1 and CDR2: SGHAT and FQNNGV. The CDR3 nucleotides read TGTGCCAGCAGCTCACGGACAGGGGCACGGGAGACCCAGTACTTC. This codes for CASSSRTGARETQYF.

V and J are TRBV2 and TRBJ2-7; 8 nucleotides match TRBD2. V dropped 5 bases and J dropped 2; count of bases not matched to a gene: 5. The CDR3 sequence is 14 residues long. Germline-derived CDR1 and CDR2 are SNHLY and FYNNEI. DNA for the CDR3: TGTGCCAGCAGTAGGACTAGCCTAGCCTACGAGCAGTACTTC. Translating gives CASSRTSLAYEQYF.

The V and J genes are TRBV6-4 and TRBJ2-1; 8 nucleotides line up with TRBD1. The CDR3 has 14 residues. Losses at the gene ends were 6 bases for V and 7 bases for J; bases not matched to a gene: 8. Germline assignment: CDR1 MRHNA and CDR2 SNTAGT. The CDR3 bases are TGTGCCAGCAGCCCGGGACAGGAGGGAAATGAGCAGTTCTTC. It translates to CASSPGQEGNEQFF.

This clone was seen a single time. The chain links TRBV30 to TRBJ2-7; perhaps TRBD2 as D (7 bases). V lost 2 bases, J lost 5 bases, and 16 bases lay in between. Germline V CDR1 and CDR2: GTSNPN, SVGIG (reference sequence). The CDR3 has 14 amino acids. The CDR3 DNA reads as TGTGCCTGGAGTAGGGGGGAGGGTAGCCACGAGCAGTACTTC. Amino acid sequence: CAWSRGEGSHEQYF.

V and J are TRBV19 and TRBJ2-2; maybe TRBD2 (6 bases). CDR1 LNHDA and CDR2 SQIVND come from the germline V gene (reference sequence). The CDR3 loop spans 16 amino acids. V was clipped by 6 bases and J by 4 bases, with 18 bases between them. The CDR3: CASSRYGGDATGELFF. CDR3 DNA sequence: TGTGCCAGTAGCCGATACGGAGGGGACGCCACCGGGGAGCTGTTTTTT.